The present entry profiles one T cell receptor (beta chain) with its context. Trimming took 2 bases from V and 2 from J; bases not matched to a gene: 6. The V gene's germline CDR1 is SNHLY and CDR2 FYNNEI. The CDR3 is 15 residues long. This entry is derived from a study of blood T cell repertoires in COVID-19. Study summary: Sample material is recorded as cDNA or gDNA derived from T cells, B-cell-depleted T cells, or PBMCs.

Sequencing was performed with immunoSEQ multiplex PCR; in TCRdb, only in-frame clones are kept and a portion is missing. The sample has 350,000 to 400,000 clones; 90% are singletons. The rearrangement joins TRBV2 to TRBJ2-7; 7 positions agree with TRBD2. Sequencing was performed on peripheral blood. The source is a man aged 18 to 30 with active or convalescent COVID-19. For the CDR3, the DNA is TGTGCCAGCAGTGAATTTATACTAGCGACCTACGAGCAGTACTTC. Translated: CASSEFILATYEQYF.